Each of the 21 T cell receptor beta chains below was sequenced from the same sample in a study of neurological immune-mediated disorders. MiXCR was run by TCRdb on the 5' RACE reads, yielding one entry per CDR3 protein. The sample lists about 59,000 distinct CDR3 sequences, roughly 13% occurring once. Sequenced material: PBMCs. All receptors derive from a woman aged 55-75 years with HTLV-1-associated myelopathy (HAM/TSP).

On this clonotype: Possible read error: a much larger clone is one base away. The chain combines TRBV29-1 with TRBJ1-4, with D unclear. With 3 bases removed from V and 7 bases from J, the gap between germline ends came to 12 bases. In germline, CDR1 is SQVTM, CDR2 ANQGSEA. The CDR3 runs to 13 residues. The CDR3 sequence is CSVDVGVTEKLFF. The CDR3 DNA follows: TGCAGCGTTGACGTCGGGGTGACTGAAAAACTGTTTTTT.

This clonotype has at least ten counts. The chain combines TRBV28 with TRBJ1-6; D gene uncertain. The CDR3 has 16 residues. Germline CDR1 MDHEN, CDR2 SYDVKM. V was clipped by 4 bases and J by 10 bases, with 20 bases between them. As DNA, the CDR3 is TGTGCCAGCAGTTCTCCGGGCTCCGAAGAGGGCTCACCCCTCCACTTT. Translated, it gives CASSSPGSEEGSPLHF. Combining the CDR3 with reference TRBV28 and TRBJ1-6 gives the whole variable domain DVKVTQSSRYLVKRTGEKVFLECVQDMDHENMFWYRQDPGLGLRLIYFSYDVKMKEKGDIPEGYSVSREKKERFSLILESASTNQTSMYLCASSSPGSEEGSPLHFGNGTRLTVT.

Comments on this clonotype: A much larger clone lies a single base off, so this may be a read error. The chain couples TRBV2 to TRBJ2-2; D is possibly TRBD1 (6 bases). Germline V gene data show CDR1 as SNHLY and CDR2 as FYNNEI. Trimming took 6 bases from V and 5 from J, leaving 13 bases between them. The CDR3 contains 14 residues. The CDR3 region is CASREQGKTGELFF. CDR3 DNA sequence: TGTGCCAGCAGGGAACAGGGTAAGACCGGGGAGCTGTTTTTT.

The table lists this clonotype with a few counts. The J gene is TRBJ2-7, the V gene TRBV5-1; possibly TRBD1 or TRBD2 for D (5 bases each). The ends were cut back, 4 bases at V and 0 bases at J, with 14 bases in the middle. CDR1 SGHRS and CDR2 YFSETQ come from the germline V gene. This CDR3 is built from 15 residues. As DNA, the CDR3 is TGCGCCAGCAGCAGGGACGGGCACAGCTCCTACGAGCAGTACTTC. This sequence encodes CASSRDGHSSYEQYF.

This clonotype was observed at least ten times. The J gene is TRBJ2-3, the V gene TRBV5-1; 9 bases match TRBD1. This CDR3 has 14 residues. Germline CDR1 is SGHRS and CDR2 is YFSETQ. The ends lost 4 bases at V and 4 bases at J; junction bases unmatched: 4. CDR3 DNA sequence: TGCGCCAGCAGCACGGACAGGGGCCCAGATACGCAGTATTTT. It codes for CASSTDRGPDTQYF.

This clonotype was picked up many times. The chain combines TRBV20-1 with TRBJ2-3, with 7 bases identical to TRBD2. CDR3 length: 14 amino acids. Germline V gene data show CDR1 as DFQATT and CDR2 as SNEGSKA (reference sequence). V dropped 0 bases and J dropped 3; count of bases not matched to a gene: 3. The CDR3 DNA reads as TGCAGTGCTAGAGATGCGCGGGAGACAGATACGCAGTATTTT. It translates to CSARDARETDTQYF.

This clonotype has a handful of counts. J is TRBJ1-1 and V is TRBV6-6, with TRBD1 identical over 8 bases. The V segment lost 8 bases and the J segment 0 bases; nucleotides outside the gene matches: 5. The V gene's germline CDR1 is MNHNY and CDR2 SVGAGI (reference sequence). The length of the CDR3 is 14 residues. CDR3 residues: CASVDRGMNTEAFF. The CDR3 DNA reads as TGTGCCAGCGTCGACAGGGGTATGAACACTGAAGCTTTCTTT.

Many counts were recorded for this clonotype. Here the CDR3 DNA reads TGTGCCAGCAGCCCTCCCGGACTAGCGGGAAACTCCTACGAGCAGTACTTC. It translates to CASSPPGLAGNSYEQYF. This rearrangement joins TRBV6-2 or TRBV6-3 to TRBJ2-7; 12 nucleotides match TRBD2. The CDR3 has 17 residues. J was trimmed by 0 bases and V by 6 bases; bases with no gene match: 9. CDR1 and CDR2 from the germline V gene are MNHEY and SVGEGT.

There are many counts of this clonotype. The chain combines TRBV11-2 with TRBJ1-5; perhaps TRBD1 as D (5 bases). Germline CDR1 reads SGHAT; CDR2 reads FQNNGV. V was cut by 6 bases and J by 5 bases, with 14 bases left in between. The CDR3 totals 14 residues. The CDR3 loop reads CASSQTGGDQPQHF. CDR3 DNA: TGTGCCAGCAGTCAGACGGGGGGGGATCAGCCCCAGCATTTT.

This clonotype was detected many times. The chain's CDR3 is CSVSWADTQYF. CDR3 in DNA: TGCAGCGTTAGCTGGGCAGATACGCAGTATTTT. The chain carries TRBV29-1 and TRBJ2-3, with no clear D. Trimming took off 5 bases at V and 4 bases at J, with 7 bases between the two ends. Germline-derived CDR1 and CDR2 are SQVTM and ANQGSEA. The CDR3 sequence is 11 residues long.

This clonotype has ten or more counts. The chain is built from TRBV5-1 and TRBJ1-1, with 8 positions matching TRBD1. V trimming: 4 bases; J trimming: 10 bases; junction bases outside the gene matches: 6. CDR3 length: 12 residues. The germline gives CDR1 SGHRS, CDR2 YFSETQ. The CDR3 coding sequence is TGCGCCAGCAGCCCGGACAGGGTGGTAGCTTTCTTT. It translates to CASSPDRVVAFF.

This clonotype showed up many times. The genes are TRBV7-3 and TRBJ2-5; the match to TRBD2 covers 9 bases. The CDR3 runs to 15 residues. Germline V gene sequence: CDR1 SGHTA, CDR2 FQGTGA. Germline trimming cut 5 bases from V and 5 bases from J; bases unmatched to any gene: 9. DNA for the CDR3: TGTGCCAGCAGCCTTAGCGGGAGTGTTGGGGAGACCCAGTACTTC. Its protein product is CASSLSGSVGETQYF.

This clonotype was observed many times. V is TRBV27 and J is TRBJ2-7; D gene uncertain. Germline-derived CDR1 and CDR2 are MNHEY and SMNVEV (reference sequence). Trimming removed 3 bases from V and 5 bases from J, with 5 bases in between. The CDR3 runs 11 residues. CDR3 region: CASSFSNEQYF. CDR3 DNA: TGTGCCAGCAGTTTCTCAAACGAGCAGTACTTC.

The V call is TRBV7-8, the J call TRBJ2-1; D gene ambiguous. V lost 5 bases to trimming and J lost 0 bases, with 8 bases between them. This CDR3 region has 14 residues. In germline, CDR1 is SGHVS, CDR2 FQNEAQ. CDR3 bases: TGTGCCAGCAGCGGAGATAGCTCCTACAATGAGCAGTTCTTC. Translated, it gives CASSGDSSYNEQFF.

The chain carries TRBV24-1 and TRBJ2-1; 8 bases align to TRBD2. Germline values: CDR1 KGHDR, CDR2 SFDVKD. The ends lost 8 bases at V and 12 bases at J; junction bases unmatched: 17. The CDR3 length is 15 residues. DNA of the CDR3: TGTGCCACCATTGACTCAGGACTAGCTGGAGGACGGCAGTTCTTC. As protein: CATIDSGLAGGRQFF.

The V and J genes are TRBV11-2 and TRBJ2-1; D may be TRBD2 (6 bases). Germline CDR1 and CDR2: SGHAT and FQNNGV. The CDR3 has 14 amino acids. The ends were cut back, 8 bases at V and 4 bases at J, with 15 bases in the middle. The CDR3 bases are TGTGCCAGCTTCACCGGGACTGGATACAATGAGCAGTTCTTC. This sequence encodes CASFTGTGYNEQFF. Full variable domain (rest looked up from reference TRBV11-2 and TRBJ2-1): EAGVAQSPRYKIIEKRQSVAFWCNPISGHATLYWYQQILGQGPKLLIQFQNNGVVDDSQLPKDRFSAERLKGVDSTLKIQPAKLEDSAVYLCASFTGTGYNEQFFGPGTRLTVL.

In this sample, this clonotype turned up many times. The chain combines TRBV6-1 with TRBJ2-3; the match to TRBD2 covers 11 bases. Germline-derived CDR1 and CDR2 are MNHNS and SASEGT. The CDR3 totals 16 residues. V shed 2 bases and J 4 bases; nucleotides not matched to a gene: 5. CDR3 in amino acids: CASSELAGGSADTQYF. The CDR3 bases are TGTGCCAGCAGTGAATTAGCGGGAGGGTCCGCAGATACGCAGTATTTT.

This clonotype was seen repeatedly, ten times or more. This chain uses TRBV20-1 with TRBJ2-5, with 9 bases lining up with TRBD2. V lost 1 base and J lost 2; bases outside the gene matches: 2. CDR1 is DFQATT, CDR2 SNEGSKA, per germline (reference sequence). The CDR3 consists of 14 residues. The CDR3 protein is CSARGLAVQETQYF. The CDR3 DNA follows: TGCAGTGCTAGAGGACTAGCGGTACAAGAGACCCAGTACTTC.

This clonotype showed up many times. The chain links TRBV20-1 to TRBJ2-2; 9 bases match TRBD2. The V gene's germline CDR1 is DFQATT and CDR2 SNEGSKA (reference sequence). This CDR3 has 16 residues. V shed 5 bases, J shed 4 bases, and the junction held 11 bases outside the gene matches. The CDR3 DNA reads TGCAGTGCTCCTTCGGGGGTAGCGGGAGCCACCGGGGAGCTGTTTTTT. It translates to CSAPSGVAGATGELFF.

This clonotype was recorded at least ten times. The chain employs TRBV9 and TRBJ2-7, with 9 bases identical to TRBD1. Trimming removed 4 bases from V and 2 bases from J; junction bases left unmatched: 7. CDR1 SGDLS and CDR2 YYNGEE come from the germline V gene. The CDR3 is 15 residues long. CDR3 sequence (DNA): TGTGCCAGCAGCAAGACAGGGGGGGGCCCCTACGAGCAGTACTTC. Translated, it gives CASSKTGGGPYEQYF.

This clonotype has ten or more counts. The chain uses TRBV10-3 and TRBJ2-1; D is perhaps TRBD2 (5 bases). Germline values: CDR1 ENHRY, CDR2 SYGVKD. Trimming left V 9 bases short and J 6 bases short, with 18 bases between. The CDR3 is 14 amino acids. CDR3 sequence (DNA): TGTGCCATTACAGAGGGATTAGGTATCAATGAGCAGTTCTTC. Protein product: CAITEGLGINEQFF.